A selection of T cell receptor beta chains follows, all from one sample in a study of shared clonotypes between healthy human individuals. Generated by immunoSEQ multiplex PCR, the TCRdb table keeps only in-frame clones and is missing some. The sample lists hundreds of thousands of clones, around 76% occurring once. The sample taken for sequencing was PBMCs. These receptor sequences come from a middle-aged woman in good health. Some clones in this sample may be carry-over from other donors' samples. Both conserved end residues are part of each CDR3. D genes are given only for firm matches. Some rows have no size entry. The others give once, few or many, or a class for an expanded clone.

-	TRBV27	TRBJ1-5	-	TGTGCCAGCAGTTTATCTAGGGGGAATCAGCCCCAGCATTTT	CASSLSRGNQPQHF
few	TRBV2	TRBJ1-2	TRBD1	TGTGCCAGCAGTGAAGAGGCAGGGGGTTTTGGCTACACCTTC	CASSEEAGGFGYTF
-	TRBV10-3	TRBJ2-5	-	TGTGCCATCAGTCAAGGACAAGAGACCCAGTACTTC	CAISQGQETQYF
-	TRBV27	TRBJ2-1	TRBD2	TGTGCCAGCTGCCTAGGGACTAGCTATGAGCAGTTCTTC	CASCLGTSYEQFF
once	TRBV19	TRBJ2-7	TRBD2	TGTGCCAGTAGTATGGGACTAGCGGGAGGGCACGAGCAGTACTTC	CASSMGLAGGHEQYF
once	TRBV11-2	TRBJ2-7	-	TGTGCCAGCAGCTTAGGCAGGTTATCCTACGAGCAGTACTTC	CASSLGRLSYEQYF
-	TRBV5-4	TRBJ2-3	-	TGTGCCAGCAGCTTGGGTACGGGAACGGATACGCAGTATTTT	CASSLGTGTDTQYF
few	TRBV5-4	TRBJ2-7	TRBD1	TGTGCCAGCAGCCCCCCGGGACAGGGGGCTTACGAGCAGTACTTC	CASSPPGQGAYEQYF
-	TRBV6-1	TRBJ2-1	-	TGTGCCAGCAGACTTTTTAGAGGCACTGAGCAGTTCTTC	CASRLFRGTEQFF
-	TRBV29-1	TRBJ1-1	TRBD1	TGCAGCGTTGACAGGGGGCTCGGGGGCACTGAAGCTTTCTTT	CSVDRGLGGTEAFF
few	TRBV29-1	TRBJ1-1	TRBD1	TGCAGCGTTGAAAGGGCGAGACAGGGGAAAAGGGACACTGAAGCTTTCTTT	CSVERARQGKRDTEAFF
-	TRBV19	TRBJ1-5	-	TGTGCCAGTAGTATCAACAGGGACAATCAGCCCCAGCATTTT	CASSINRDNQPQHF
few	TRBV4-2	TRBJ1-2	-	TGTGCCAGCAGCCAAGGGGGGGCAGGGATGAGCTATGGCTACACCTTC	CASSQGGAGMSYGYTF
-	TRBV6-5	TRBJ2-7	-	TGTGCCAGCAGTCCACAGGGACCCTACGAGCAGTACTTC	CASSPQGPYEQYF
-	TRBV7-9	TRBJ2-1	-	TGTGCCAGCAGCTTAGGGCGGATTAATGAGCAGTTCTTC	CASSLGRINEQFF
-	TRBV7-2	TRBJ2-3	TRBD2	TGTGCCAGCAGCTTAGGAATTAACGCGGGAGGGTCAGATACGCAGTATTTT	CASSLGINAGGSDTQYF
-	TRBV7-9	TRBJ1-3	-	TGTGCCAGCAGCTTAGCCGGGATCTCTGGTAGAAACACCATATATTTT	CASSLAGISGRNTIYF
-	TRBV5-1	TRBJ2-1	-	TGCGCCAGCAGCAAAACTAGAGTGGCACACAATGAGCAGTTCTTC	CASSKTRVAHNEQFF
-	TRBV7-6	TRBJ2-3	TRBD2	TGTGCCAGCAGCTCCTCGCCTAGCGGGACCTACACAGATACGCAGTATTTT	CASSSSPSGTYTDTQYF
-	TRBV18	TRBJ1-5	TRBD1	TGTGCCAGCTCACCGACAGGGGGAGGCAATCAGCCCCAGCATTTT	CASSPTGGGNQPQHF
-	TRBV30	TRBJ1-1	TRBD1	TGTGCCTGGAGCCATGGACAGGGTGAAGCTTTCTTT	CAWSHGQGEAFF
-	TRBV30	TRBJ2-7	-	TGTGCCTGGAGTCCCTATCTCGAGCAGTACTTC	CAWSPYLEQYF
-	TRBV7-9	TRBJ2-1	TRBD2	TGTGCCAGCAGCTCGAGCTTGGGACTAGCGGGAGAGGAGCAGTTCTTC	CASSSSLGLAGEEQFF